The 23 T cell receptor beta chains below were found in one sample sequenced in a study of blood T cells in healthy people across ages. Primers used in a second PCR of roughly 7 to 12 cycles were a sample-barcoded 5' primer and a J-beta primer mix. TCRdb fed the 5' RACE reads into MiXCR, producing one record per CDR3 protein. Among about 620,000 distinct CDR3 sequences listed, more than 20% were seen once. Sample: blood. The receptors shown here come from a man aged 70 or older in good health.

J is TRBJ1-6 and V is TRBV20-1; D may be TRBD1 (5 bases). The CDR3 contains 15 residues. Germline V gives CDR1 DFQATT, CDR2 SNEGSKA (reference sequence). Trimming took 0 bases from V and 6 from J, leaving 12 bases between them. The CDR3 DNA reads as TGCAGTGCTAGAGATTCAGGGAGTTCTAATTCACCCCTCCACTTT. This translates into CSARDSGSSNSPLHF.

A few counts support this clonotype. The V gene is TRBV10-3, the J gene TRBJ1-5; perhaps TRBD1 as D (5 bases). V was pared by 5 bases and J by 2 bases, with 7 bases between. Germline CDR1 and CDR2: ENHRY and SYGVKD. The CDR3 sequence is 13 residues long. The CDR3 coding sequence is TGTGCCATCAGTACAGGACGCAATCAGCCCCAGCATTTT. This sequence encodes CAISTGRNQPQHF.

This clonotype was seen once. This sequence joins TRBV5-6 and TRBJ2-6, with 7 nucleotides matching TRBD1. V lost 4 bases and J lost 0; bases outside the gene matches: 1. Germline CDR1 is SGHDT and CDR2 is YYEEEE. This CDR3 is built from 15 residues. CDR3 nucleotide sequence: TGTGCCAGCAGCGACAGGGCCTCTGGGGCCAACGTCCTGACTTTC. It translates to CASSDRASGANVLTF.

CDR3 protein: CSASKLGYGYTF. CDR3 in DNA: TGCAGTGCTAGCAAGTTGGGCTATGGCTACACCTTC. The chain employs TRBV20-1 and TRBJ1-2; D is unresolved. The germline V and J ends were trimmed by 3 bases and 4 bases, with 9 bases remaining between them. Per the germline V gene, CDR1 is DFQATT and CDR2 is SNEGSKA (reference sequence). The CDR3 has 12 residues.

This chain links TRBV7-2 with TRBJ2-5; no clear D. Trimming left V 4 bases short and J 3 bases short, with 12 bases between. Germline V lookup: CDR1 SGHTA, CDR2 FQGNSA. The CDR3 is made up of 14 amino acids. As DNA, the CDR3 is TGTGCCAGCAGCTCCGTGGTGGGCGAAGAGACCCAGTACTTC. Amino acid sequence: CASSSVVGEETQYF. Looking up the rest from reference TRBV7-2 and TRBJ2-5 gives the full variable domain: GAGVSQSPSNKVTEKGKDVELRCDPISGHTALYWYRQSLGQGLEFLIYFQGNSAPDKSGLPSDRFSAERTGGSVSTLTIQRTQQEDSAVYLCASSSVVGEETQYFGPGTRLLVL.

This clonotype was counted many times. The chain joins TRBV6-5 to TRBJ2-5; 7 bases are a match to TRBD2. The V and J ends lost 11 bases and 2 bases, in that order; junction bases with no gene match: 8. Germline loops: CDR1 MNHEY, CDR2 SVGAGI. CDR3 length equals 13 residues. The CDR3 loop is CAAGDPVQETQYF. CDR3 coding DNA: TGTGCCGCGGGGGACCCCGTACAAGAGACCCAGTACTTC.

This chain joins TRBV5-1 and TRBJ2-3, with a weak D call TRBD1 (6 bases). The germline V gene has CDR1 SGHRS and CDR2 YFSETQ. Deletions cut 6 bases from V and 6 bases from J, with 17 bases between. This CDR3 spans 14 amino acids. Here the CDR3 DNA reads TGCGCCAGCAAGCTTCAGGGGAAGGAGGATACGCAGTATTTT. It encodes CASKLQGKEDTQYF.

CDR3 bases: TGCAGCGTTGAAGATTCCAAAAACATTCAGTACTTC. This sequence encodes CSVEDSKNIQYF. V and J are TRBV29-1 and TRBJ2-4; D unclear. The length of the CDR3 is 12 residues. The V end was cut by 0 bases, the J end by 2 bases, with 2 bases between. CDR1 and CDR2 from the germline V gene are SQVTM and ANQGSEA.

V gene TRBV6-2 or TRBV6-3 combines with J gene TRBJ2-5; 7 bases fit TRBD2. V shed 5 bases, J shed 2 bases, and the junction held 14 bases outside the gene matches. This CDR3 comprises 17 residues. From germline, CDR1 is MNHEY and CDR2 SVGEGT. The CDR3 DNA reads TGTGCCAGCAGTACGCTCTTCCCGGGACTAACACAAGAGACCCAGTACTTC. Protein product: CASSTLFPGLTQETQYF.

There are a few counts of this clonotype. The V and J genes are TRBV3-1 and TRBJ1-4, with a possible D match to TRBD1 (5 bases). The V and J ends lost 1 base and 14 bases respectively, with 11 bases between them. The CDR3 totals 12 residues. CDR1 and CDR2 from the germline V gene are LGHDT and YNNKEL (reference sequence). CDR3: CASSQVTGRLFF. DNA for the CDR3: TGTGCCAGCAGCCAAGTTACGGGACGGCTGTTTTTT.

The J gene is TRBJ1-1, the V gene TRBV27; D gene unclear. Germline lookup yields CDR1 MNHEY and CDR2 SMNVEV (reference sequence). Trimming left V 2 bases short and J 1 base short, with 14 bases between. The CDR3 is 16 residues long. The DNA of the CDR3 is TGTGCCAGCAGTTTAGGCGCAGGAGTCGGGAACACTGAAGCTTTCTTT. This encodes CASSLGAGVGNTEAFF.

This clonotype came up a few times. The CDR3 bases are TGTGCCAGCAGCTTAGATCTACGAGATACGCAGTATTTT. Its translation: CASSLDLRDTQYF. The chain joins TRBV7-2 to TRBJ2-3, with D uncertain. CDR3 size: 13 residues. Trimming pared 1 base from V and 5 bases from J, leaving 7 bases between. Germline CDR1 SGHTA, CDR2 FQGNSA.

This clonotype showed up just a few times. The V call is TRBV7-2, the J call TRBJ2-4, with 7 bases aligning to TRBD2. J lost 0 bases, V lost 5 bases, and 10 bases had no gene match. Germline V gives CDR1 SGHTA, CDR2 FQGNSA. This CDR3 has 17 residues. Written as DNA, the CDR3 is TGTGCCAGCAGCGCGGGAGAACTGATACTAGCCAAAAACATTCAGTACTTC. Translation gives CASSAGELILAKNIQYF. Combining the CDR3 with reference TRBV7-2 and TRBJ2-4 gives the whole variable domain GAGVSQSPSNKVTEKGKDVELRCDPISGHTALYWYRQSLGQGLEFLIYFQGNSAPDKSGLPSDRFSAERTGGSVSTLTIQRTQQEDSAVYLCASSAGELILAKNIQYFGAGTRLSVL.

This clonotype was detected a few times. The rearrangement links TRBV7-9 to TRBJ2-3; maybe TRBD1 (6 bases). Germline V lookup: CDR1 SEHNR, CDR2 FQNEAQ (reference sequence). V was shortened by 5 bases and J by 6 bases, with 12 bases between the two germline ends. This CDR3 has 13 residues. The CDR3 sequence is CASSTIGQDTQYF. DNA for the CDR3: TGTGCCAGCAGCACCATCGGACAGGATACGCAGTATTTT.

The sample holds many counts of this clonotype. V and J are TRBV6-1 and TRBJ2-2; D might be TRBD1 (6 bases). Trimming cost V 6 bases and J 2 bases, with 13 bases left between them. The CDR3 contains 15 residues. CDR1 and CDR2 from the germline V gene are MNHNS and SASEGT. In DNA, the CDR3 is TGTGCCAGCAGGTCTTGGACAGCCAACACCGGGGAGCTGTTTTTT. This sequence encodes CASRSWTANTGELFF.

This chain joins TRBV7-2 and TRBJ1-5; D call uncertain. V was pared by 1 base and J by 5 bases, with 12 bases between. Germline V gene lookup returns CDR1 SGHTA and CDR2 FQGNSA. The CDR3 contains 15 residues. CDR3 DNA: TGTGCCAGCAGCTTAGAGCTGGGAACCGATCAGCCCCAGCATTTT. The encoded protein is CASSLELGTDQPQHF.

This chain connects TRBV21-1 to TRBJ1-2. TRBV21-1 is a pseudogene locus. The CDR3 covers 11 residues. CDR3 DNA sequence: TGTGCCAGCATCGGTTGTGGTGGCTACACCTTC. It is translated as CASIGCGGYTF.

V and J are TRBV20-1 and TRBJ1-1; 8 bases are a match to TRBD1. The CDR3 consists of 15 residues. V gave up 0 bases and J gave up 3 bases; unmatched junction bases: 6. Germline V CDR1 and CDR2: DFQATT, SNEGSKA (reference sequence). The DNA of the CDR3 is TGCAGTGCTAGAGAACCGGACAGGGTGGACACTGAAGCTTTCTTT. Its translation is CSAREPDRVDTEAFF.

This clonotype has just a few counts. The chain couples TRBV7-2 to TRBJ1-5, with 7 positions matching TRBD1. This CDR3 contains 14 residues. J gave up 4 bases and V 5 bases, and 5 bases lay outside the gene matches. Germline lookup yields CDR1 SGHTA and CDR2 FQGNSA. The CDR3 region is CASSLDRRNQPQHF. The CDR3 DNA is TGTGCCAGCAGCCTGGACAGGCGGAATCAGCCCCAGCATTTT.

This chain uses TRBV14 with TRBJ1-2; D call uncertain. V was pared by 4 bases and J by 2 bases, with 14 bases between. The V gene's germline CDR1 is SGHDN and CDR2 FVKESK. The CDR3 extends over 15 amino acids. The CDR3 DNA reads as TGTGCCAGCAGCCCAAGCCCGAGGTCCAACTATGGCTACACCTTC. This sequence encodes CASSPSPRSNYGYTF. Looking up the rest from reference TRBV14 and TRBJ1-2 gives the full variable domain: EAGVTQFPSHSVIEKGQTVTLRCDPISGHDNLYWYRRVMGKEIKFLLHFVKESKQDESGMPNNRFLAERTGGTYSTLKVQPAELEDSGVYFCASSPSPRSNYGYTFGSGTRLTVV.

Here the CDR3 DNA reads TGTGCCAGCAGCGTCGGGACTACCCGATGGGATACGCAGTATTTT. It specifies CASSVGTTRWDTQYF. The chain joins TRBV2 to TRBJ2-3, with 7 bases identical to TRBD2. This CDR3 has 15 residues. Germline CDR1 SNHLY, CDR2 FYNNEI. The junction had 12 bases not matched to a gene; V was cut back by 6 bases and J by 6 bases.

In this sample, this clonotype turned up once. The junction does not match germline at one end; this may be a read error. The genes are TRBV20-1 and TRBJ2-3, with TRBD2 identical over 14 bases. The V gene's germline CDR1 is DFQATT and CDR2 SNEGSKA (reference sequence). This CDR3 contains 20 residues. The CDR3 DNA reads TGCAGTGCTGGACATGTGGGACTAGCGGGAGTGAACAAAAGCACAGATACGCGGTATTTT. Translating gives CSAGHVGLAGVNKSTDTRYF.

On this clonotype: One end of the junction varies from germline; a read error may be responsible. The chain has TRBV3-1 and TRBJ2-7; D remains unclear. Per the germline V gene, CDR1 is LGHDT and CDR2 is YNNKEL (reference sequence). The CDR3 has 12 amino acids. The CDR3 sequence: CASSQYSYERYF. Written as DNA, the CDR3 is TGTGCCAGCAGCCAGTATTCCTACGAGCGGTACTTC.